This T cell receptor (beta chain) was observed in a study of blood T cell repertoires in COVID-19. Looking at the study overall: PBMCs, B-cell-depleted T cells, or T cells were the source of the cDNA or gDNA that made up the material.

Only in-frame clones appear in the TCRdb table, and some are missing; sequencing was by immunoSEQ multiplex PCR. The data contain 150,000 to 200,000 clones, about 86% of them singletons. The TCR comes from a man aged 50 to 60 with active or convalescent COVID-19. Sequencing input: peripheral blood.

CDR3 amino acids: CASETLDRNYGYTF. The CDR3 bases are TGTGCCAGCGAGACCTTGGACAGAAACTATGGCTACACCTTC. The rearrangement joins TRBV28 to TRBJ1-2, with D possibly being TRBD1 (6 bases). The germline V and J ends were trimmed by 8 bases and 2 bases, with 15 bases remaining between them. Germline-derived CDR1 and CDR2 are MDHEN and SYDVKM. The length of the CDR3 is 14 residues.